A single TCR beta chain is shown here with its context. Germline V gene sequence: CDR1 SNHLY, CDR2 FYNNEI. Deletions cut 4 bases from V and 6 bases from J, with 9 bases between. The CDR3 covers 12 residues. The data belong to a study of OX40 agonist ivuxolimab in advanced cancers. This table comes from immunoSEQ multiplex PCR, and its TCRdb copy is limited to in-frame clones, with some not included. Of tens of thousands of clones in the sample, approximately 82% were seen once. The receptor comes from an adult with an advanced solid tumor such as melanoma, head and neck, liver or kidney cancer. Sample: CD4+ or CD8+ T cells sorted from blood, taken in a trial of the OX40 agonist ivuxolimab. This chain links TRBV2 with TRBJ1-1; perhaps TRBD1 as D (5 bases). The CDR3 sequence is CASSAGRAEAFF. The DNA for the CDR3 is TGTGCCAGCAGTGCGGGCAGGGCTGAAGCTTTCTTT.